This T cell receptor beta chain was identified during a study of identical twins. TCRdb used MiXCR to reprocess the 5' RACE reads, holding one entry per CDR3 protein. The sample includes hundreds of thousands of distinct CDR3 sequences, 18% of them seen just once. The same sample was also used in a study of T cells expressing NK-cell markers. That report adds: Uncertainty persisted over the HCMV specificity of expanded NKG2C+ T cell clones.

Material for sequencing was PBMCs. The receptor was derived from a woman aged 18-29 years in good health.

As DNA, the CDR3 is TGTGCCAGCAGCCACGTGGTCGGGGAGCTGTTTTTT. Protein: CASSHVVGELFF. The chain joins TRBV6-2 or TRBV6-3 to TRBJ2-2, with D hard to call. The V and J ends lost 6 bases and 7 bases respectively, with 9 bases between them. The CDR3 runs 12 residues. The V gene's germline CDR1 is MNHEY and CDR2 SVGEGT.